These T cell receptor beta chains were read from a single sample in a study of tumor-infiltrating lymphocytes in primary liver carcinoma. TCRdb recomputed calls from the multiplex PCR reads with MiXCR, one row per CDR3 protein. The sample records roughly 48,000 distinct CDR3 sequences, about 68% being singletons. The specimen sequenced was liver tumor tissue from sampling region 3. These receptors were collected from a man aged 35 to 55 with primary liver carcinoma and hepatitis B virus infection. Each CDR3 is given with its conserved first and last residue. The D gene is left open where the match is weak. Expanded clones get a size class; other rows say once, few or many, or leave the size out.

clone_size: NA; v_call: TRBV10-3; d_call: TRBD2; j_call: TRBJ2-2; cdr3_aa: CALGESVTSGRAHTGELFF; cdr3_nt: TGTGCCCTCGGTGAGTCAGTGACTAGCGGGAGGGCCCATACCGGGGAGCTTTTTTTT
clone_size: NA; v_call: TRBV6-1; d_call: NA; j_call: TRBJ1-5; cdr3_aa: CDSSDKGESSNQPQHF; cdr3_nt: TGTGACAGCAGTGACAAGGGTGAGTCAAGCAATCAGCCCCAGCATTTT
clone_size: NA; v_call: TRBV28; d_call: NA; j_call: TRBJ2-3; cdr3_aa: CASTLRDPYTDTEYF; cdr3_nt: TGTGCCAGCACCCTGAGGGATCCATACACAGATACGGAGTATTTT
clone_size: NA; v_call: TRBV19; d_call: NA; j_call: TRBJ2-2; cdr3_aa: CTSSITATGELFF; cdr3_nt: TGTACCAGTAGTATCACGGCCACCGGGGAGCTGTTTTTT
clone_size: NA; v_call: TRBV7-8; d_call: NA; j_call: TRBJ2-1; cdr3_aa: CVTRQTPSSSYNEQFF; cdr3_nt: TGTGTCACCCGGCAAACCCCGTCCTCTTCCTACAATGAGCAGTTCTTC
clone_size: NA; v_call: TRBV28; d_call: TRBD2; j_call: TRBJ2-7; cdr3_aa: CASSLPLAGGPHEQYF; cdr3_nt: TGTGCCAGCAGTTTACCCTTAGCGGGAGGGCCCCACGAGCAGTACTTC
clone_size: NA; v_call: TRBV5-4; d_call: NA; j_call: TRBJ1-2; cdr3_aa: CASSLAGNYGYTF; cdr3_nt: TGTGCCAGCAGCTTGGCTGGCAACTATGGCTACACCTTC
clone_size: NA; v_call: TRBV4-2; d_call: NA; j_call: TRBJ2-4; cdr3_aa: CASSQEGAGNGIGNIQYF; cdr3_nt: TGTGCCAGCAGCCAAGAAGGTGCAGGGAATGGGATCGGAAACATTCAGTACTTC
clone_size: once; v_call: TRBV19; d_call: NA; j_call: TRBJ1-3; cdr3_aa: CASSIAAASGNTIYF; cdr3_nt: TGTGCCAGTAGTATCGCGGCAGCCTCTGGAAACACCATATATTTT
clone_size: NA; v_call: TRBV16; d_call: TRBD1; j_call: TRBJ2-1; cdr3_aa: CASSQGQGTYNEQFF; cdr3_nt: TGTGCCAGCAGCCAGGGACAGGGAACCTACAATGAGCAGTTCTTC
clone_size: NA; v_call: TRBV12-3/TRBV12-4; d_call: NA; j_call: TRBJ2-3; cdr3_aa: CASSTLGGGEDTQYF; cdr3_nt: TGTGCCAGCAGTACACTAGGGGGAGGAGAAGATACGCAGTATTTT
clone_size: NA; v_call: TRBV4-2; d_call: NA; j_call: TRBJ2-5; cdr3_aa: CASSQGVADQETQYF; cdr3_nt: TGTGCCAGCAGCCAAGGAGTAGCGGACCAAGAGACCCAGTACTTC
clone_size: NA; v_call: TRBV12-3/TRBV12-4; d_call: TRBD1; j_call: TRBJ1-5; cdr3_aa: CASSQGDNQHQHF; cdr3_nt: TGTGCCAGCAGTCAGGGGGACAATCAGCACCAGCATTTT